Listed here are 26 T cell receptor beta chains from one sample, sequenced in a study of T cell responses to AZD1222 COVID-19 vaccine. Assay used: immunoSEQ multiplex PCR; TCRdb lists only in-frame clones, some missing. This sample carries roughly 120,000 clones, approximately 85% of them seen once, and the ten largest clones take 5% to 7%. Source: peripheral blood, taken on day 0 of AZD1222 vaccination. Receptor source: an adult in good health.

V and J are TRBV5-1 and TRBJ2-2, with 13 positions matching TRBD2. Germline values: CDR1 SGHRS, CDR2 YFSETQ. J was trimmed by 4 bases and V by 6 bases; bases with no gene match: 3. The CDR3 spans 15 residues. CDR3 sequence reads: CASTGLAGSTGELFF. The DNA for the CDR3 is TGCGCCAGCACGGGACTAGCGGGGTCCACCGGGGAGCTGTTTTTT. The full variable domain, rest sourced from reference TRBV5-1 and TRBJ2-2, is KAGVTQTPRYLIKTRGQQVTLSCSPISGHRSVSWYQQTPGQGLQFLFEYFSETQRNKGNFPGRFSGRQFSNSRSEMNVSTLELGDSALYLCASTGLAGSTGELFFGEGSRLTVL.

The rearrangement uses TRBV9 and TRBJ2-7; 7 bases agree with TRBD1. The V gene end was trimmed by 3 bases and the J gene end by 2 bases; junction bases not matched to a gene: 11. CDR1 and CDR2 from the germline V gene are SGDLS and YYNGEE. The CDR3 has 16 amino acids. CDR3 in amino acids: CASSAYAGTATYEQYF. CDR3 DNA sequence: TGTGCCAGCAGCGCCTACGCCGGGACAGCCACCTACGAGCAGTACTTC. Full variable domain (remainder filled in from reference TRBV9 and TRBJ2-7): DSGVTQTPKHLITATGQRVTLRCSPRSGDLSVYWYQQSLDQGLQFLIQYYNGEERAKGNILERFSAQQFPDLHSELNLSSLELGDSALYFCASSAYAGTATYEQYFGPGTRLTVT.

The CDR3: CASSSTDTQYF. The CDR3 region has the DNA TGTGCCAGCAGTAGCACAGATACGCAGTATTTT. The chain is built from TRBV12-3 or TRBV12-4 and TRBJ2-3; D not certain. V was trimmed by 5 bases and J by 0 bases, leaving 0 bases between them. The CDR3 totals 11 residues.

This clone was picked up a small number of times. The chain joins TRBV19 to TRBJ2-3, with 14 bases lining up with TRBD2. Looked up from germline, CDR1 is LNHDA and CDR2 is SQIVND (reference sequence). V trimming: 3 bases; J trimming: 2 bases; junction bases outside the gene matches: 7. CDR3 length: 18 amino acids. The CDR3, as DNA: TGTGCCAGTAGTATTGTATGGGGACTAGCGGGGGACACAGATACGCAGTATTTT. Encoded protein: CASSIVWGLAGDTDTQYF.

The rearrangement links TRBV5-1 to TRBJ1-1, with D unresolved. The V end was cut by 0 bases, the J end by 2 bases, with 14 bases between. The germline V gene has CDR1 SGHRS and CDR2 YFSETQ. This CDR3 has 16 residues. CDR3 nucleotide sequence: TGCGCCAGCAGCTTGGGTGTGGGATTTCTTAACACTGAAGCTTTCTTT. Amino acids: CASSLGVGFLNTEAFF.

This chain connects TRBV11-3 to TRBJ2-7; 7 bases map to TRBD1. The germline V gene encodes CDR1 SGHNT and CDR2 YENEEA. V was clipped by 1 base and J by 1 base; unmatched bases: 4. This CDR3 has 15 residues. DNA for the CDR3: TGTGCCAGCAGCTTAGTAGGGGGCAATTCCTACGAGCAGTACTTC. It codes for CASSLVGGNSYEQYF.

The chain employs TRBV15 and TRBJ2-1, with 12 bases matching TRBD2. Unmatched junction bases numbered 5, after V lost 4 bases and J lost 7 bases. This CDR3 spans 15 amino acids. CDR1 is LNHNV and CDR2 is YYDKDF in the germline V gene (reference sequence). In nucleotides, the CDR3 is TGTGCCACCAGCACAAGACTAGCGGGGGTAAATGAGCAGTTCTTC. It yields the protein CATSTRLAGVNEQFF. Supplemented by reference TRBV15 and TRBJ2-1, the full variable domain reads DAMVIQNPRYQVTQFGKPVTLSCSQTLNHNVMYWYQQKSSQAPKLLFHYYDKDFNNEADTPDNFQSRRPNTSFCFLDIRSPGLGDTAMYLCATSTRLAGVNEQFFGPGTRLTVL.

The V call is TRBV5-6, the J call TRBJ2-7; tentative D call: TRBD1 (6 bases). The germline V and J ends were trimmed by 0 bases and 2 bases, with 9 bases remaining between them. The CDR3 has 14 amino acids. The germline CDR1 and CDR2 sequences are SGHDT and YYEEEE. The CDR3 here is CASSLGTVPYEQYF. CDR3 coding DNA: TGTGCCAGCAGCTTGGGGACAGTCCCCTACGAGCAGTACTTC.

CDR3 DNA: TGTGCCAGCAGTCCCACGTTGACAGGGCACACCATATATTTT. Protein: CASSPTLTGHTIYF. The V and J genes are TRBV6-5 and TRBJ1-3, with 7 nucleotides matching TRBD1. After removal of 5 bases from V and 8 bases from J, the junction contained 9 bases not matched to a gene. The CDR3 covers 14 residues. Germline CDR1 reads MNHEY; CDR2 reads SVGAGI.

The CDR3 DNA reads TGTGCCAGTAGTATGGGACAGGGCGGCGGGGCAACTAATGAAAAACTGTTTTTT. Translated: CASSMGQGGGATNEKLFF. This rearrangement joins TRBV19 to TRBJ1-4; 9 bases map to TRBD1. The CDR3 has 18 residues. Trimming removed 3 bases from V and 0 bases from J; junction bases left unmatched: 8. Germline V gives CDR1 LNHDA, CDR2 SQIVND (reference sequence).

The chain has TRBV2 and TRBJ1-1; the D is unclear. CDR3 size: 16 residues. Germline V CDR1 and CDR2: SNHLY, FYNNEI. V shed 4 bases and J shed 0 bases, with 15 bases lying between them. CDR3 DNA sequence: TGTGCCAGCAGTGGGAACCAGGACTCCTTGAACACTGAAGCTTTCTTT. Translating it yields CASSGNQDSLNTEAFF.

This chain links TRBV7-6 with TRBJ1-2, with 7 bases matching TRBD1. V gave up 0 bases and J gave up 8 bases; unmatched junction bases: 3. CDR3 size: 13 residues. The V gene's germline CDR1 is SGHVS and CDR2 FNYEAQ. CDR3 nucleotides: TGTGCCAGCAGCTTAGCGTGGGGACAGGGCTACACCTTC. Translated, it gives CASSLAWGQGYTF.

V gene TRBV19 combines with J gene TRBJ2-1; D unclear. V gave up 3 bases and J gave up 0 bases, with 12 bases separating them. The CDR3 has 16 residues. The V gene's germline CDR1 is LNHDA and CDR2 SQIVND (reference sequence). This chain's CDR3 is CASSISGYSSYNEQFF. In nucleotides, the CDR3 is TGTGCCAGTAGTATTTCTGGATACAGCTCCTACAATGAGCAGTTCTTC. Full variable domain (outside the CDR3, taken from reference TRBV19 and TRBJ2-1): DGGITQSPKYLFRKEGQNVTLSCEQNLNHDAMYWYRQDPGQGLRLIYYSQIVNDFQKGDIAEGYSVSREKKESFPLTVTSAQKNPTAFYLCASSISGYSSYNEQFFGPGTRLTVL.

The chain is built from TRBV2 and TRBJ1-1, with D perhaps matching TRBD1 (5 bases). The length of the CDR3 is 15 residues. In germline, CDR1 is SNHLY, CDR2 FYNNEI. Trimming shortened V by 3 bases and J by 3 bases, and 14 bases separated the two germline ends. The CDR3 loop is CASSDAMRGDTEAFF. The CDR3 DNA reads as TGTGCCAGCAGTGATGCCATGCGGGGGGACACTGAAGCTTTCTTT. Using reference TRBV2 and TRBJ1-1 for the parts outside the CDR3, the full variable domain is EPEVTQTPSHQVTQMGQEVILRCVPISNHLYFYWYRQILGQKVEFLVSFYNNEISEKSEIFDDQFSVERPDGSNFTLKIRSTKLEDSAMYFCASSDAMRGDTEAFFGQGTRLTVV.

The rearrangement uses TRBV5-1 and TRBJ2-7; D perhaps matches TRBD1 (7 bases). Germline CDR1 is SGHRS and CDR2 is YFSETQ. V dropped 5 bases and J dropped 0 bases, with 18 bases sitting between them. The CDR3 contains 16 residues. Here the CDR3 reads CASSGGGGTSSYEQYF. CDR3 sequence (DNA): TGCGCCAGCAGTGGTGGAGGGGGCACGAGCTCCTACGAGCAGTACTTC.

The chain is built from TRBV4-3 and TRBJ1-1; 8 bases agree with TRBD1. Germline V gene data show CDR1 as LGHNA and CDR2 as YSLEER. This CDR3 is 15 amino acids long. The V gene end was trimmed by 3 bases and the J gene end by 7 bases; junction bases not matched to a gene: 10. CDR3 sequence (DNA): TGCGCCAGCAGCCAGGAGACAGGGGACGGAGATGAAGCTTTCTTT. Translating gives CASSQETGDGDEAFF.

This clone occurred once. The chain joins TRBV7-2 to TRBJ2-1, with TRBD1 matching 9 bases. This CDR3 is 15 amino acids long. CDR1 is SGHTA and CDR2 is FQGNSA in the germline V gene. The J segment lost 4 bases and the V segment lost 1 base, leaving 2 bases of the junction unmatched. CDR3 bases: TGTGCCAGCAGCTTAGACGGACAGGGGTACAATGAGCAGTTCTTC. Translating it yields CASSLDGQGYNEQFF.

The chain uses TRBV28 and TRBJ1-6, with D perhaps matching TRBD1 (5 bases). From germline, CDR1 is MDHEN and CDR2 SYDVKM. This CDR3 has 14 residues. Trimming cost V 6 bases and J 8 bases, with 14 bases left between them. For the CDR3, the DNA is TGTGCCAGCAGGACCGGGACGGTTTATTCACCCCTCCACTTT. It specifies CASRTGTVYSPLHF. The complete variable domain, with remaining parts taken from reference TRBV28 and TRBJ1-6, reads DVKVTQSSRYLVKRTGEKVFLECVQDMDHENMFWYRQDPGLGLRLIYFSYDVKMKEKGDIPEGYSVSREKKERFSLILESASTNQTSMYLCASRTGTVYSPLHFGNGTRLTVT.

In this sample, this clone turned up once. The genes are TRBV6-5 and TRBJ2-5, with D possibly matching TRBD2 (6 bases). This CDR3 region has 13 residues. Germline V CDR1 and CDR2: MNHEY, SVGAGI. Trimming removed 6 bases from V and 4 bases from J, with 12 bases in between. The CDR3 protein is CASRGGMGETQYF. The CDR3 DNA reads as TGTGCCAGCAGGGGGGGAATGGGAGAGACCCAGTACTTC.

This chain connects TRBV6-5 to TRBJ1-2; D gene ambiguous. CDR1 MNHEY and CDR2 SVGAGI come from the germline V gene. CDR3 length: 12 amino acids. V shed 6 bases and J shed 5 bases, with 10 bases lying between them. The CDR3 is CASSLEGYGYTF. In DNA form, the CDR3 reads TGTGCCAGCAGCCTTGAAGGGTATGGCTACACCTTC.

The chain is built from TRBV28 and TRBJ1-1; 10 bases are shared with TRBD1. The CDR3 loop spans 15 amino acids. Losses at the gene ends were 3 bases for V and 4 bases for J; bases not matched to a gene: 5. Per germline, CDR1 MDHEN and CDR2 SYDVKM. CDR3 protein: CASSFGDRGGTEAFF. The DNA of the CDR3 is TGTGCCAGCAGTTTTGGGGACAGGGGTGGCACTGAAGCTTTCTTT. Combining the CDR3 with reference TRBV28 and TRBJ1-1 gives the whole variable domain DVKVTQSSRYLVKRTGEKVFLECVQDMDHENMFWYRQDPGLGLRLIYFSYDVKMKEKGDIPEGYSVSREKKERFSLILESASTNQTSMYLCASSFGDRGGTEAFFGQGTRLTVV.

The chain combines TRBV16 with TRBJ1-2, with D perhaps TRBD1 (6 bases). V lost 6 bases, J lost 8 bases, and 13 bases lay in between. The CDR3 is 12 residues long. Germline lookup yields CDR1 KGHSY and CDR2 FQNENV. This CDR3 is CASRQGGQGYTF. The CDR3 bases are TGTGCCAGCAGACAGGGAGGTCAAGGCTACACCTTC.

The chain is built from TRBV11-3 and TRBJ1-2; 7 nucleotides align to TRBD1. The CDR3 is 14 residues long. Germline CDR1 is SGHNT and CDR2 is YENEEA. V lost 3 bases and J lost 7; bases outside the gene matches: 8. The CDR3 DNA follows: TGTGCCAGCAGCTTCGGGAGACAGGGTGGTGGCTACACCTTC. Its protein is CASSFGRQGGGYTF.

The chain couples TRBV6-1 to TRBJ2-7; a possible D gene is TRBD2 (5 bases). The CDR3 has 13 amino acids. V was pared by 2 bases and J by 5 bases, with 10 bases between. The germline V gene has CDR1 MNHNS and CDR2 SASEGT. CDR3 in amino acids: CASSETGIHEQYF. For the CDR3, the DNA is TGTGCCAGCAGTGAAACGGGGATCCACGAGCAGTACTTC.

In its sample, this clone was seen once. The V gene is TRBV3-1 (or the pseudogene TRBV3-2), the J gene TRBJ2-1, with a tentative D call TRBD1 (5 bases). V dropped 2 bases and J dropped 8 bases, with 10 bases sitting between them. The CDR3 sequence is 13 residues long. Germline CDR1 is LGHDT and CDR2 is YNNKEL (reference sequence). CDR3 region: CASSQLGVDEQFF. The CDR3 DNA follows: TGTGCCAGCAGCCAACTAGGGGTCGATGAGCAGTTCTTC.

The chain employs TRBV19 and TRBJ1-6; TRBD1 agrees at 9 bases. After removal of 9 bases from V and 10 bases from J, the junction contained 16 bases not matched to a gene. From germline, CDR1 is LNHDA and CDR2 SQIVND (reference sequence). The CDR3 is 16 amino acids. In DNA, the CDR3 is TGTGCCAGCCACAGCCCGCGGGGACAGGGTATATCACCCCTCCACTTT. Translation gives CASHSPRGQGISPLHF. The full variable domain, with the rest looked up from reference TRBV19 and TRBJ1-6, is DGGITQSPKYLFRKEGQNVTLSCEQNLNHDAMYWYRQDPGQGLRLIYYSQIVNDFQKGDIAEGYSVSREKKESFPLTVTSAQKNPTAFYLCASHSPRGQGISPLHFGNGTRLTVT.